This T cell receptor beta chain is from a study of blood T cell repertoires in COVID-19 (dated by TCRdb to 2018 to 2021). Regarding the complete study: The collaborator samples originated in the United States, Italy and Spain and spanned the acute and convalescent phases of COVID-19. The material from the prospective study consisted of cDNA or gDNA derived from T cells, B-cell-depleted T cells, or PBMCs. Subjects who had been exposed to COVID-19, were actively infected with it, or had recovered from it provided the deeply sampled blood TCRbeta repertoires that made up the dataset. A freely available public database, intended as a resource for researchers studying the immune response to SARS-CoV-2, is where the repertoires were released. The samples were drawn from the first 160 participants of the ongoing ImmuneRACE study and from 1,254 subjects provided by 6 global collaborators. The sample metadata nearly always contained a de-identified subject ID, COVID-19 status, age in years and sex. Where HLA class I and class II types were available, the types were taken from metadata supplied by the sample provider, not from assay-based typing.

Comments on this clone: Which antigen it targets is not known. Per-base qualities were not stored, and no clone one base away is much larger.

Trimming removed 6 bases from V and 5 bases from J, leaving 16 bases between the germline ends. CDR1 and CDR2 (MGHDK, SYGVNS) derive from the germline V gene. Measured from the cysteine to the phenylalanine, the CDR3 is 14 residues long. Only CDR3 DNA remains: 42 bases, in frame from the first base. Collaborating institutions collected whole blood in K2EDTA tubes following their own protocols. Collaborator samples were shipped for TCRbeta analysis as frozen whole blood, isolated PBMCs, or DNA extracted from either sample type. Here is what the overall study found, with its caveats: The amount of clinical and demographic metadata varied by source and participant and was provided uncurated.

TCRbeta CDR3 regions were amplified from genomic DNA using the immunoSEQ Assay, a bias-controlled multiplex PCR. For the original study's pipeline: Nucleated cell counts per sample were estimated from amplification of reference gene primers within the assay. To quantify the absolute abundance of each unique TCRbeta CDR3 rearrangement, sequence reads were collapsed and filtered. For each sample, productive Simpson clonality was calculated as the square root of Simpson's diversity index over productive rearrangements. TCRdb took over this immuneACCESS table, retaining in-frame rearrangements with V and J assigned. Such tables are incomplete; in checked studies, under half of the missing clones stem from an unresolved V gene, and the remainder is unexplained. V and J calls and clone size come straight from that table; D and trimming were deduced from the DNA. The sample contains around 220,000 clones, about 91% of them found a single time. The ten largest clones represent more than 1.4% of the sample.

Specimen: peripheral blood. Recombination joined TRBV25-1 with TRBJ1-1; D gene: possibly TRBD1, on 5 matching bases. This TCR was recovered from a man aged 18 to 30 with active or convalescent COVID-19. The CDR3 has the sequence CASRVGEDFTEAFF. The sequence in DNA is TGTGCCAGCAGAGTAGGGGAGGACTTTACTGAAGCTTTCTTT.